A selection of T cell receptor beta chains follows, all from one sample in a study of PD-L1 blockade in urothelial cancer. TCRdb's copy holds only in-frame clones and misses some; the assay was immunoSEQ multiplex PCR. The sample yields about 88,000 clones, roughly 90% seen once. This sample comprised PBMCs, obtained around atezolizumab (anti-PD-L1) treatment. The receptor source for this set is a woman aged 80 or over with urothelial cancer. Each CDR3 is given with its conserved first and last residue. D genes are given only for firm matches. Clone sizes are given selectively: once, few, many, or a class where the clone is expanded.

>few|.|TRBV10-1|14|TRBJ1-3
CASSDSGTRNTIYF
TGCGCCAGCAGTGACTCGGGAACTCGAAACACCATATATTTT
>.|.|TRBV6-5|15|TRBJ2-3
CASSLGGPRTDTQYF
TGTGCCAGCAGTTTAGGAGGTCCCCGCACAGATACGCAGTATTTT
>.|.|TRBV30|15|TRBJ2-5
CAWSVGGGSQETQYF
TGTGCCTGGAGTGTAGGTGGAGGCAGCCAAGAGACCCAGTACTTC
>few|TRBD2|TRBV7-3|16|TRBJ2-7
CASSLSGTSGSYEQYF
TGTGCCAGCAGCTTATCCGGGACTAGCGGAAGCTACGAGCAGTACTTC
>.|.|TRBV14|13|TRBJ1-2
CASSQVSSYGYTF
TGTGCCAGCAGCCAAGTTTCCAGTTATGGCTACACCTTC
>.|TRBD2|TRBV5-1|13|TRBJ2-5
CASRSSGSETQYF
TGCGCCAGCAGGTCTAGCGGGAGTGAGACCCAGTACTTC
>.|.|TRBV11-2|15|TRBJ2-3
CASSLVMGVGDTQYF
TGTGCCAGCAGCTTAGTGATGGGAGTGGGAGATACGCAGTATTTT
>.|TRBD1|TRBV7-9|15|TRBJ1-1
CASSFSLTGVSKAFF
TGTGCCAGCAGCTTCTCCCTGACAGGGGTCTCTAAAGCTTTCTTT
>once|.|TRBV5-1|14|TRBJ2-7
CASSPDRGWDEQYF
TGCGCCAGCAGCCCGGACCGGGGATGGGACGAGCAGTACTTC
>.|.|TRBV6-1|14|TRBJ2-5
CASSEGSGWETQYF
TGTGCCAGCAGTGAAGGTTCGGGGTGGGAGACCCAGTACTTC
>few|TRBD2|TRBV28|17|TRBJ2-7
CALQRSRGGRVPYEQYF
TGTGCCCTCCAAAGGTCGAGGGGCGGGAGGGTCCCCTACGAGCAGTACTTC
>.|TRBD1|TRBV29-1|14|TRBJ2-2
CSVLGTVLTGELFF
TGCAGCGTCCTCGGGACAGTTCTCACCGGGGAGCTGTTTTTT
>.|TRBD1|TRBV29-1|23|TRBJ2-6
CSVALPRPDRGPNIPSGANVLTF
TGCAGCGTTGCCTTACCCCGTCCGGACAGGGGGCCAAATATCCCCTCTGGGGCCAACGTCCTGACTTTC
>.|.|TRBV14|15|TRBJ1-2
CASSPTRGGSVGYTF
TGTGCCAGCAGCCCAACCAGAGGGGGATCGGTAGGCTACACCTTC
>.|.|TRBV28|15|TRBJ1-1
CASSFIPGQGTEAFF
TGTGCCAGCAGTTTTATTCCCGGTCAGGGCACTGAAGCTTTCTTT
>.|TRBD1|TRBV4-1|15|TRBJ2-7
CASSRQGGGYNEQYF
TGCGCCAGCAGCCGACAGGGGGGAGGCTACAACGAGCAGTACTTC
>.|.|TRBV6-5|14|TRBJ2-1
CASSYQEGLYEQFF
TGTGCCAGCAGTTATCAGGAGGGCCTTTATGAGCAGTTCTTC
>once|TRBD2|TRBV29-1|14|TRBJ2-1
CSVGVAGRSNEQFF
TGCAGCGTTGGCGTAGCGGGACGGAGCAATGAGCAGTTCTTC
>.|.|TRBV9|15|TRBJ2-2
CASSVGGESTGELFF
TGTGCCAGCAGCGTAGGGGGAGAAAGTACCGGGGAGCTGTTTTTT
>.|.|TRBV27|15|TRBJ1-5
CASSLSHGGNQPQHF
TGTGCCAGCAGTTTATCGCACGGGGGCAATCAGCCCCAGCATTTT
>.|.|TRBV11-2|12|TRBJ2-5
CASSLGGRTQYF
TGTGCCAGCAGCTTAGGGGGGCGGACCCAGTACTTC
>once|TRBD1|TRBV19|13|TRBJ2-3
CASRGTGTDTQYF
TGTGCCAGTAGAGGGACAGGCACAGATACGCAGTATTTT
>.|TRBD1|TRBV6-5|15|TRBJ1-4
CASSYSGTEDEKLFF
TGTGCCAGCAGTTATTCCGGGACAGAAGATGAAAAACTGTTTTTT
>.|.|TRBV6-1|15|TRBJ2-5
CASSENIVRGETQYF
TGTGCCAGCAGTGAAAATATCGTCCGAGGAGAGACCCAGTACTTC
>.|.|TRBV5-6|16|TRBJ1-3
CASSRTYRDRGNTIYF
TGTGCCAGCAGCCGCACCTACAGGGACCGCGGCAACACCATATATTTT
>.|.|TRBV9|15|TRBJ1-1
CASSAPQGSGTEAFF
TGTGCCAGCAGCGCCCCTCAGGGGTCGGGTACTGAAGCTTTCTTT
>.|.|TRBV20-1|10|TRBJ2-3
CSAKPDTQYF
TGCAGTGCTAAGCCAGATACGCAGTATTTT
>.|TRBD1|TRBV9|16|TRBJ1-1
CASSARMGQTNTEAFF
TGTGCCAGCAGCGCCCGAATGGGACAGACTAACACTGAAGCTTTCTTT
>.|.|TRBV2|14|TRBJ1-2
CASIKGEVNYGYTF
TGTGCCAGCATTAAGGGAGAAGTTAACTATGGCTACACCTTC
>.|.|TRBV6-5|14|TRBJ2-7
CASSPRGGRYEQYF
TGTGCCAGCAGTCCAAGGGGGGGCAGGTACGAGCAGTACTTC
>.|.|TRBV18|16|TRBJ1-3
CASSPRGLSSGNTIYF
TGTGCCAGCTCACCAAGAGGGCTCAGCTCTGGAAACACCATATATTTT
>.|.|TRBV5-6|16|TRBJ2-3
CASSLNSETITDTQYF
TGTGCCAGCAGCTTGAATAGTGAGACTATAACAGATACGCAGTATTTT
>.|TRBD2|TRBV6-1|15|TRBJ2-1
CASSDSGSSYNEQFF
TGTGCCAGCAGTGATAGCGGGAGCTCCTACAATGAGCAGTTCTTC
>.|.|TRBV7-6|16|TRBJ1-1
CASSLGGQGTNTEAFF
TGTGCCAGCAGCTTAGGGGGCCAGGGAACAAACACTGAAGCTTTCTTT
>once|TRBD2|TRBV5-4|15|TRBJ2-7
CASSLGSGTSYEQYF
TGTGCCAGCAGCTTAGGGAGCGGGACCTCCTACGAGCAGTACTTC
>.|TRBD2|TRBV7-8|16|TRBJ2-3
CASSSGLAESTDTQYF
TGTGCCAGCAGCTCCGGACTAGCTGAAAGCACAGATACGCAGTATTTT
>.|TRBD1|TRBV19|18|TRBJ1-2
CASSRGQGADSLVGGYTF
TGTGCCAGTAGTAGGGGACAGGGGGCAGATAGTTTGGTCGGCGGCTACACCTTC
>.|TRBD2|TRBV7-3|17|TRBJ2-1
CASSPDLTSGTYNEQFF
TGTGCCAGCAGCCCCGACCTAACTAGCGGCACCTACAATGAGCAGTTCTTC
>few|.|TRBV7-9|16|TRBJ1-1
CASTQEGRALNTEAFF
TGTGCCAGCACCCAGGAGGGCAGGGCGCTTAACACTGAAGCTTTCTTT
>.|.|TRBV28|15|TRBJ1-1
CASSLTGSKNTEAFF
TGTGCCAGCAGTTTAACAGGTAGCAAGAACACTGAAGCTTTCTTT
>.|.|TRBV5-6|14|TRBJ1-1
CASSLGAGDTEAFF
TGTGCCAGCAGCTTGGGGGCGGGGGACACTGAAGCTTTCTTT
>.|TRBD1|TRBV6-1|16|TRBJ1-4
CASSEVTGQGGEKLFF
TGTGCCAGCAGTGAAGTAACGGGACAGGGTGGTGAAAAACTGTTTTTT
>.|.|TRBV7-8|15|TRBJ1-1
CASSLKTGLITEAFF
TGTGCCAGCAGCTTAAAAACAGGTCTGATCACTGAAGCTTTCTTT
>.|.|TRBV28|11|TRBJ2-1
CASRWHNEQFF
TGTGCCAGCAGATGGCACAATGAGCAGTTCTTC
>.|TRBD1|TRBV28|13|TRBJ1-2
CATNRGTGRDYTF
TGTGCCACTAACCGCGGGACAGGGCGAGACTACACCTTC
>.|.|TRBV25-1|14|TRBJ2-7
CASSHNGVFGEQYF
TGTGCCAGCAGTCATAACGGGGTGTTTGGAGAGCAGTACTTC
>.|TRBD2|TRBV7-2|16|TRBJ2-3
CASSLSFSGRWDTQYF
TGTGCCAGCAGCTTATCGTTTAGCGGGAGATGGGATACGCAGTATTTT
>.|.|TRBV5-1|12|TRBJ2-7
CASRAESYEQYF
TGCGCCAGCAGGGCGGAGTCCTACGAGCAGTACTTC
>.|.|TRBV18|13|TRBJ2-6
CASSQGGANVLTF
TGTGCCAGCTCCCAGGGGGGGGCCAACGTCCTGACTTTC